The 27 T cell receptor beta chains below all came from one sample that was sequenced in a study of blood T cell repertoires in COVID-19. This table comes from immunoSEQ multiplex PCR, and its TCRdb copy is limited to in-frame clones, with some not included. The table includes 200,000 to 300,000 clones, around 87% detected once. Sequences were obtained from peripheral blood. The source of these receptors is a woman between 50 and 59 years old with acute or convalescent COVID-19.

This chain uses TRBV5-1 with TRBJ1-1; D is uncertain. The CDR3 covers 14 residues. The germline V gene has CDR1 SGHRS and CDR2 YFSETQ. With 0 bases removed from V and 6 bases from J, the gap between germline ends came to 12 bases. The CDR3, as DNA: TGCGCCAGCAGCTTGGACATCCCCCCCGCTGAAGCTTTCTTT. This gives the protein CASSLDIPPAEAFF.

The chain uses TRBV6-4 and TRBJ2-7; perhaps TRBD2 as D (6 bases). The CDR3 is 15 residues long. Germline V gene data show CDR1 as MRHNA and CDR2 as SNTAGT. V gave up 5 bases and J gave up 1 base, with 15 bases separating them. The CDR3 DNA follows: TGTGCCAGCAGTCCCTCCGGGACTGCATCCTACGAGCAGTACTTC. Amino acids: CASSPSGTASYEQYF.

V is TRBV5-6 and J is TRBJ2-4; D uncertain. V was trimmed by 1 base and J by 0 bases, leaving 11 bases between them. The CDR3 extends over 16 amino acids. Germline CDR1 SGHDT, CDR2 YYEEEE. In DNA form, the CDR3 reads TGTGCCAGCAGCTTGATGACACCGCTAGCCAAAAACATTCAGTACTTC. This gives the protein CASSLMTPLAKNIQYF.

The chain uses TRBV10-2 and TRBJ2-2, with 9 bases aligning to TRBD2. This CDR3 spans 18 amino acids. Germline trimming cut 2 bases from V and 5 bases from J; bases unmatched to any gene: 12. Per the germline V gene, CDR1 is WSHSY and CDR2 is SAAADI. For the CDR3, the DNA is TGCGCCAGCAGTGAGCTCTTCCTTAGCGGGAGAGATACCGGGGAGCTGTTTTTT. It encodes CASSELFLSGRDTGELFF.

This clone was counted once. The chain couples TRBV7-8 to TRBJ2-7, with TRBD1 matching over 9 bases. Germline V gene sequence: CDR1 SGHVS, CDR2 FQNEAQ. CDR3 length: 13 residues. Trimming at V came to 6 bases and at J to 1 base, leaving 1 base not matched to a gene. CDR3 sequence: CASRDRGSYEQYF. The DNA of the CDR3 is TGTGCCAGCAGGGACAGGGGTTCCTACGAGCAGTACTTC.

The chain is built from TRBV5-1 and TRBJ1-4; 10 bases align to TRBD1. Per the germline V gene, CDR1 is SGHRS and CDR2 is YFSETQ. The CDR3 has 16 amino acids. V gave up 3 bases and J gave up 2 bases; unmatched junction bases: 4. CDR3 protein: CASSSKTGGTNEKLFF. CDR3 DNA sequence: TGCGCCAGCAGCTCGAAGACAGGGGGCACTAATGAAAAACTGTTTTTT.

The chain links TRBV18 to TRBJ2-7; weak D call: TRBD1 (5 bases). CDR3 length: 14 amino acids. Germline V gives CDR1 KGHSH, CDR2 LQKENI. V was cut by 3 bases and J by 3 bases, with 12 bases left in between. CDR3 DNA: TGTGCCAGCTCACCCACGACAGTAGACTACGAGCAGTACTTC. Its translation: CASSPTTVDYEQYF.

This sequence joins TRBV4-2 and TRBJ1-5, with 8 bases fitting TRBD1. The CDR3 totals 18 residues. J gave up 3 bases and V 1 base, and 11 bases lay outside the gene matches. CDR1 and CDR2 (germline): LGHNA, YNFKEQ. CDR3: CASSQGVETGVVNQPQHF. The CDR3, as DNA: TGTGCCAGCAGCCAAGGAGTCGAGACAGGGGTCGTCAATCAGCCCCAGCATTTT.

The V gene is TRBV28, the J gene TRBJ2-5; 7 bases fit TRBD2. Germline loops: CDR1 MDHEN, CDR2 SYDVKM. Trimming at V came to 2 bases and at J to 4 bases, leaving 7 bases not matched to a gene. The CDR3 totals 15 residues. The CDR3 region is CASSLIGTTRETQYF. The CDR3 nucleotides read TGTGCCAGCAGTTTAATAGGGACTACCCGAGAGACCCAGTACTTC.

This chain uses TRBV11-3 with TRBJ2-1, with D possibly matching TRBD2 (6 bases). CDR1 SGHNT and CDR2 YENEEA come from the germline V gene. V was pared by 1 base and J by 7 bases, with 14 bases between. This CDR3 has 15 amino acids. The CDR3 DNA reads TGTGCCAGCAGCTTAGTGGGTATGGCGGGGAATGAGCAGTTCTTC. Its translation is CASSLVGMAGNEQFF.

J is TRBJ2-3 and V is TRBV6-5; possible D gene TRBD1, 5 bases. The CDR3 has 16 residues. V lost 0 bases and J lost 2, with 12 bases in between. Germline V lookup: CDR1 MNHEY, CDR2 SVGAGI. The DNA for the CDR3 is TGTGCCAGCAGTTACTCGTCCCAGGGATTCACAGATACGCAGTATTTT. It translates to CASSYSSQGFTDTQYF.

The chain has TRBV7-2 and TRBJ2-7, with 9 bases aligning to TRBD2. V shed 0 bases and J 4 bases; nucleotides not matched to a gene: 7. The germline gives CDR1 SGHTA, CDR2 FQGNSA. The CDR3 is 16 amino acids. CDR3 sequence reads: CASSLAGGSGGYEQYF. The CDR3 DNA follows: TGTGCCAGCAGCTTAGCGGGAGGTAGCGGGGGATACGAGCAGTACTTC. The full variable domain, in which reference TRBV7-2 and TRBJ2-7 provide the parts outside the CDR3, is GAGVSQSPSNKVTEKGKDVELRCDPISGHTALYWYRQSLGQGLEFLIYFQGNSAPDKSGLPSDRFSAERTGGSVSTLTIQRTQQEDSAVYLCASSLAGGSGGYEQYFGPGTRLTVT.

The rearrangement links TRBV5-1 to TRBJ2-1; 8 bases align to TRBD2. The V gene end was trimmed by 0 bases and the J gene end by 3 bases; junction bases not matched to a gene: 5. Germline V lookup: CDR1 SGHRS, CDR2 YFSETQ. CDR3 length: 16 amino acids. The chain's CDR3 is CASSLDASGFYNEQFF. In DNA, the CDR3 is TGCGCCAGCAGCTTGGACGCTAGCGGGTTCTACAATGAGCAGTTCTTC.

This clone appeared a single time. The rearrangement joins TRBV28 to TRBJ1-4; no firm D call. Per the germline V gene, CDR1 is MDHEN and CDR2 is SYDVKM. The V end lost 11 bases, the J end lost 3 bases, and 16 bases lay between the germline ends. The CDR3 length is 14 residues. The CDR3 loop is CAPTGGHANEKLFF. The CDR3, as DNA: TGTGCCCCCACGGGAGGGCACGCTAATGAAAAACTGTTTTTT.

The genes are TRBV6-2 or TRBV6-3 and TRBJ2-4; the match to TRBD1 covers 10 bases. This CDR3 comprises 17 residues. The J segment lost 7 bases and the V segment lost 0 bases, leaving 9 bases of the junction unmatched. CDR1 and CDR2 from the germline V gene are MNHEY and SVGEGT. CDR3 coding DNA: TGTGCCAGCAGTTACTCGATCCCCGGACAGGGGGATAACATTCAGTACTTC. It encodes CASSYSIPGQGDNIQYF.

This rearrangement joins TRBV6-2 or TRBV6-3 to TRBJ2-7, with 12 nucleotides matching TRBD2. With 5 bases clipped from V and 2 bases from J, the junction kept 7 bases outside the gene matches. CDR3 length: 16 residues. Germline loops: CDR1 MNHEY, CDR2 SVGEGT. The CDR3: CASSLRTSGIPYEQYF. Here the CDR3 DNA reads TGTGCCAGCAGTCTTCGGACTAGCGGGATACCCTACGAGCAGTACTTC.

This chain links TRBV5-1 with TRBJ2-3, with TRBD1 identical over 11 bases. The CDR3 runs 18 residues. The V segment lost 4 bases and the J segment 0 bases; nucleotides outside the gene matches: 10. The germline CDR1 and CDR2 sequences are SGHRS and YFSETQ. This CDR3 is CASSPRDRGFRSTDTQYF. The CDR3 DNA reads as TGCGCCAGCAGCCCCCGGGACAGGGGGTTCCGGAGCACAGATACGCAGTATTTT.

The chain carries TRBV30 and TRBJ1-1; 8 bases match TRBD1. This CDR3 contains 13 residues. Germline V lookup: CDR1 GTSNPN, CDR2 SVGIG (reference sequence). Unmatched junction bases numbered 4, after V lost 0 bases and J lost 7 bases. CDR3 sequence: CAWSVQGGIEAFF. The CDR3 nucleotides read TGTGCCTGGAGTGTACAGGGGGGTATTGAAGCTTTCTTT.

The V call is TRBV6-5, the J call TRBJ2-3, with D unresolved. CDR3 length: 12 amino acids. The germline V gene encodes CDR1 MNHEY and CDR2 SVGAGI. The V gene lost 6 bases and the J gene lost 7 bases, with 11 bases spanning the gap. The CDR3 loop is CASSPTENTQYF. In DNA form, the CDR3 reads TGTGCCAGCAGCCCCACAGAAAATACGCAGTATTTT.

This clone was seen only once. The chain is built from TRBV4-2 and TRBJ2-1; TRBD2 is a possible D gene (6 bases). The CDR3 contains 16 residues. Germline V gives CDR1 LGHNA, CDR2 YNFKEQ. V shed 4 bases and J shed 5 bases, with 18 bases lying between them. This CDR3 is CASSPSLASTHNEQFF. The CDR3 bases are TGTGCCAGCAGCCCCTCTCTAGCGTCGACCCACAATGAGCAGTTCTTC.

The V call is TRBV6-2 or TRBV6-3, the J call TRBJ1-5; 9 bases line up with TRBD1. The CDR3 runs to 15 residues. V shed 6 bases, J shed 2 bases, and the junction held 5 bases outside the gene matches. Germline V gene lookup returns CDR1 MNHEY and CDR2 SVGEGT. The CDR3 region is CASSLQGAGNQPQHF. DNA of the CDR3: TGTGCCAGCAGCCTACAGGGGGCGGGCAATCAGCCCCAGCATTTT.

The CDR3 region has the DNA TGTGCCAGCAGTGATCCCTCTAGCGGCCAAGAGACCCAGTACTTC. The encoded protein is CASSDPSSGQETQYF. The chain carries TRBV6-1 and TRBJ2-5; 7 bases fit TRBD2. Trimming cost V 3 bases and J 1 base; bases outside gene matches: 5. Germline V gene data show CDR1 as MNHNS and CDR2 as SASEGT. The CDR3 sequence is 15 residues long.

This chain joins TRBV4-2 and TRBJ2-7; TRBD2 matches 9 bases. Per the germline V gene, CDR1 is LGHNA and CDR2 is YNFKEQ. The CDR3 length is 16 residues. V lost 0 bases to trimming and J lost 2 bases; unmatched junction nucleotides: 5. CDR3 sequence (DNA): TGTGCCAGCAGCCAAGATTATAGCGGGGGAGCCTACGAGCAGTACTTC. As protein: CASSQDYSGGAYEQYF.

The chain couples TRBV18 to TRBJ2-5; D possibly corresponds to TRBD1 (5 bases). There are 13 residues in the CDR3. Trimming shortened V by 2 bases and J by 3 bases, and 7 bases separated the two germline ends. Germline values: CDR1 KGHSH, CDR2 LQKENI. CDR3 bases: TGTGCCAGCTCACCAGTCAGGGAAGAGACCCAGTACTTC. It specifies CASSPVREETQYF.

This chain uses TRBV6-5 with TRBJ2-1; 12 bases agree with TRBD2. Germline trimming cut 5 bases from V and 4 bases from J; bases unmatched to any gene: 3. This CDR3 contains 15 residues. The germline V gene has CDR1 MNHEY and CDR2 SVGAGI. The CDR3 nucleotides read TGTGCCAGCAGTCCAGGACTAGCGGGATACAATGAGCAGTTCTTC. This sequence encodes CASSPGLAGYNEQFF.

The chain carries TRBV9 and TRBJ1-1, with D possibly TRBD1 on 6 matching bases. CDR1 is SGDLS, CDR2 YYNGEE, per germline. The CDR3 length is 14 residues. The V and J ends lost 0 bases and 3 bases respectively, with 9 bases between them. CDR3 coding DNA: TGTGCCAGCAGCGTAGCGGACAGATACACTGAAGCTTTCTTT. Translating gives CASSVADRYTEAFF.

This rearrangement joins TRBV4-2 to TRBJ1-4; no clear D gene. The CDR3 runs 14 residues. With 2 bases removed from V and 4 bases from J, the gap between germline ends came to 8 bases. Germline CDR1 reads LGHNA; CDR2 reads YNFKEQ. The chain's CDR3 is CASSQPQSNEKLFF. In DNA form, the CDR3 reads TGTGCCAGCAGCCAACCACAGAGTAATGAAAAACTGTTTTTT.